This passage covers 10 T cell receptor beta chains from one sample sequenced in a study of shared clonotypes between healthy human individuals. Libraries were prepared by immunoSEQ multiplex PCR; TCRdb keeps only in-frame clonotypes and omits some of them. The sample carries about 2,200,000 clones, roughly 91% recorded once. Selected positively for CCR7 and CD45RO-negative, naive CD8 cells excluded terminally differentiated effector memory CD45RA+ cells. The sample was naive CD8+ T cells from PBMCs. The source of these receptors is a man younger than 35 in good health. Some clones in this sample may be carry-over from other donors' samples.

This chain uses TRBV6-1 with TRBJ2-5; tentatively, D is TRBD1 or TRBD2 (5 bases each). The CDR3 contains 14 residues. Germline values: CDR1 MNHNS, CDR2 SASEGT. With 2 bases removed from V and 5 bases from J, the gap between germline ends came to 12 bases. CDR3 protein: CASSEPTWGETQYF. CDR3 coding DNA: TGTGCCAGCAGTGAACCTACCTGGGGGGAGACCCAGTACTTC.

The CDR3 is CASRWGANTEAFF. CDR3 nucleotides: TGTGCCAGCCGCTGGGGCGCGAACACTGAAGCTTTCTTT. This chain uses TRBV25-1 with TRBJ1-1, with D possibly matching TRBD1 (5 bases). The CDR3 spans 13 residues. V shed 8 bases and J shed 1 base, with 11 bases lying between them. Germline V gives CDR1 MGHDK, CDR2 SYGVNS.

The chain is built from TRBV4-2 and TRBJ2-5; D not resolved. This CDR3 contains 16 residues. CDR1 is LGHNA, CDR2 YNFKEQ, per germline. V was clipped by 4 bases and J by 0 bases, with 15 bases between them. CDR3: CASSPGSLRDQETQYF. In DNA, the CDR3 is TGTGCCAGCAGCCCGGGTTCATTACGGGACCAAGAGACCCAGTACTTC.

The chain carries TRBV4-3 and TRBJ1-5; 7 nucleotides align to TRBD1. CDR1 and CDR2 (germline): LGHNA, YSLEER. Losses at the gene ends were 6 bases for V and 7 bases for J; bases not matched to a gene: 9. This CDR3 contains 14 residues. CDR3 nucleotide sequence: TGCGCCAGCAGTCCTCTCCTAGGGGGCCAGCCCCAGCATTTT. Translating gives CASSPLLGGQPQHF.

This clone was recorded only once. The CDR3 reads CASSLVGLGGELFF. CDR3 nucleotides: TGTGCCAGCAGCTTAGTGGGGCTCGGCGGAGAGCTGTTTTTT. This chain joins TRBV7-9 and TRBJ2-2, with a tentative D call TRBD1 (5 bases). V gave up 1 base and J gave up 11 bases, with 14 bases separating them. The CDR3 is 14 residues long. Looked up from germline, CDR1 is SEHNR and CDR2 is FQNEAQ (reference sequence).

This chain links TRBV14 with TRBJ2-1, with 7 bases lining up with TRBD2. The length of the CDR3 is 14 residues. V lost 5 bases to trimming and J lost 5 bases; unmatched junction nucleotides: 6. Germline loops: CDR1 SGHDN, CDR2 FVKESK. The CDR3 loop is CASSYGLADNEQFF. The DNA for the CDR3 is TGTGCCAGCAGCTACGGCCTAGCGGACAATGAGCAGTTCTTC.

The chain is built from TRBV2 and TRBJ1-3, with D possibly TRBD1 on 5 matching bases. With 3 bases removed from V and 4 bases from J, the gap between germline ends came to 10 bases. The CDR3 covers 14 residues. CDR1 is SNHLY, CDR2 FYNNEI, per germline. CDR3: CASSDLGDGNTIYF. In DNA, the CDR3 is TGTGCCAGCAGTGACTTAGGGGACGGAAACACCATATATTTT.

The V and J genes are TRBV25-1 and TRBJ2-7, with D uncertain. The CDR3 covers 13 residues. CDR1 is MGHDK and CDR2 is SYGVNS in the germline V gene. V was cut by 6 bases and J by 7 bases, with 16 bases left in between. The CDR3 nucleotides read TGTGCCAGCAGCCGAACGGAGTGGGCGGAGCAGTACTTC. Its protein product is CASSRTEWAEQYF.

The chain carries TRBV4-1 and TRBJ2-7, with 10 bases that match TRBD2. This CDR3 comprises 14 residues. The germline V gene encodes CDR1 MGHRA and CDR2 YSYEKL. V lost 2 bases to trimming and J lost 4 bases; unmatched junction nucleotides: 2. The CDR3 is CASSQRTSGYEQYF. CDR3 DNA sequence: TGCGCCAGCAGCCAAAGGACTAGCGGATACGAGCAGTACTTC.

In nucleotides, the CDR3 is TGCGCCAGCAGCCAAGATCCGAAGTCTTGGCACACTGAAGCTTTCTTT. Protein: CASSQDPKSWHTEAFF. The rearrangement uses TRBV4-1 and TRBJ1-1; no clear D gene. The CDR3 length is 16 residues. V shed 0 bases and J shed 3 bases, with 14 bases lying between them. Germline V lookup: CDR1 MGHRA, CDR2 YSYEKL.